There are many counts of the clone carrying this T cell receptor beta chain. Its specificity is not known. The sample originates from a study of regulatory T cells in long-lasting Graves disease. As to time point: persistent/refractory GD, antithyroid drugs over 5 years with positive TRAb. PBMC-derived RNA was used for the TCR library. J lost 7 bases, V lost 3 bases, and 13 bases had no gene match. Per the germline V gene, CDR1 is DFQATT and CDR2 is SNEGSKA (reference sequence). The CDR3 extends over 15 amino acids. To make TCR beta libraries, researchers used iRepertoire HTBI primers and Arm-PCR of CDR3 regions. In the original workflow: Samples collectively showed more than 55 TRBV and approximately 15 TRBJ segments. TCRdb used MiXCR to reprocess the multiplex PCR reads, holding one entry per CDR3 protein. The V and J calls and clone size come from TCRdb's table, not from the authors' own analysis. The data hold roughly 500,000 distinct CDR3 sequences, with roughly 20% observed a single time.

Study results and caveats: When disease was persistent, TRBV28, TRBJ1-2 and TRBJ2-5 were the favored segments.

The sample here was peripheral blood mononuclear cells (PBMCs), taken when the disease was refractory, from a patient treated with antithyroid drugs. The rearrangement links TRBV20-1 to TRBJ1-1; 8 bases are shared with TRBD1. This receptor was identified in a female donor with Graves disease. Here the CDR3 DNA reads TGCAGTGCTAGCCGACCCGCCCCCGGACAGGGTGAAGCTTTCTTT. This translates into CSASRPAPGQGEAFF.